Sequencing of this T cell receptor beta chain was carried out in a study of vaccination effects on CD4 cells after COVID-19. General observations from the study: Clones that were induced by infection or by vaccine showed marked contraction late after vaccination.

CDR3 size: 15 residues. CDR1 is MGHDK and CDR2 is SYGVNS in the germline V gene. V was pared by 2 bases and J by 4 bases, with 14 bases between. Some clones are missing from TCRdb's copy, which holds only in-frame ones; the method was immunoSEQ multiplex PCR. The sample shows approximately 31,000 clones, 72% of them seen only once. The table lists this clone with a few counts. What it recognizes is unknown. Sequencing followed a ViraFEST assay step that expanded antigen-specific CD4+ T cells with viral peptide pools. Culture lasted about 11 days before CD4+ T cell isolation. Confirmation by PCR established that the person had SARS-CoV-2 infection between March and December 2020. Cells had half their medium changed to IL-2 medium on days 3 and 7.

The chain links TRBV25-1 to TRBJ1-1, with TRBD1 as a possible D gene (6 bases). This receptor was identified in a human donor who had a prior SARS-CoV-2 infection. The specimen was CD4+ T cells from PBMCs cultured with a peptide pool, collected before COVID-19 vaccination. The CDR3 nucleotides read TGTGCCAGCAGTGAACATGGGGGGGCGCCCACTGAAGCTTTCTTT. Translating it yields CASSEHGGAPTEAFF. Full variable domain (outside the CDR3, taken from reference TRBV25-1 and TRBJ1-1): EADIYQTPRYLVIGTGKKITLECSQTMGHDKMYWYQQDPGMELHLIHYSYGVNSTEKGDLSSESTVSRIRTEHFPLTLESARPSHTSQYLCASSEHGGAPTEAFFGQGTRLTVV.